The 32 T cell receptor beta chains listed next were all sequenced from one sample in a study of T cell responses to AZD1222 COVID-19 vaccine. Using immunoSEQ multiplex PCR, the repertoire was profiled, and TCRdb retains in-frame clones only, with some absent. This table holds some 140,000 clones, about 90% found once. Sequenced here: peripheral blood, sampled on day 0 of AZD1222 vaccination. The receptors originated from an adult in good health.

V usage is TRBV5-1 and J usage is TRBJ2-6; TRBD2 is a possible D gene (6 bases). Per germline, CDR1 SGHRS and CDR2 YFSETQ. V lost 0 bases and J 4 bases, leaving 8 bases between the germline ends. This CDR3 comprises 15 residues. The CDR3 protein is CASSLGRAGANVLTF. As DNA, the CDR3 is TGCGCCAGCAGCTTGGGGAGGGCCGGGGCCAACGTCCTGACTTTC.

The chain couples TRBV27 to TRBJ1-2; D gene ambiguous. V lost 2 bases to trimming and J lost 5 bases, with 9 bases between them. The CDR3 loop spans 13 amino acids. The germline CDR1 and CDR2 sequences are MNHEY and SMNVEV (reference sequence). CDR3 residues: CASSLGREYGYTF. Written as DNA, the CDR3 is TGTGCCAGCAGTTTAGGACGGGAATATGGCTACACCTTC.

CDR3 region: CASSEDWGNYGYTF. CDR3 nucleotides: TGTGCCAGCAGTGAAGATTGGGGTAACTATGGCTACACCTTC. The chain is built from TRBV6-1 and TRBJ1-2; D is undetermined. The CDR3 runs to 14 residues. Germline loops: CDR1 MNHNS, CDR2 SASEGT. With 1 base removed from V and 1 base from J, the gap between germline ends came to 7 bases.

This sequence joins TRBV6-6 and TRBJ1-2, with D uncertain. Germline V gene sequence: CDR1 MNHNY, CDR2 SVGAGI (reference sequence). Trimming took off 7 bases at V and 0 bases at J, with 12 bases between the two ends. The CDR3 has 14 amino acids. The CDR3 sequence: CASTSGRTNYGYTF. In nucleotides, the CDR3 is TGTGCCAGCACCTCGGGTAGAACTAACTATGGCTACACCTTC.

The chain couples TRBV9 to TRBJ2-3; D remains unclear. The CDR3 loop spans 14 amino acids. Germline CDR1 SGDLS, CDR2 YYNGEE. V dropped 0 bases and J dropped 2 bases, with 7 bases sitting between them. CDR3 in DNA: TGTGCCAGCAGCGTAGGAAGGTTCACAGATACGCAGTATTTT. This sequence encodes CASSVGRFTDTQYF.

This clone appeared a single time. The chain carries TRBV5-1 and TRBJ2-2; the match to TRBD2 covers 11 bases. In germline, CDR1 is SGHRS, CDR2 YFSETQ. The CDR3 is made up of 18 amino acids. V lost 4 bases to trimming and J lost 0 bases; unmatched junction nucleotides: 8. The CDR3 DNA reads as TGCGCCAGCAGCGACCGATTAGCGGGAGGGGCGAACACCGGGGAGCTGTTTTTT. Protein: CASSDRLAGGANTGELFF.

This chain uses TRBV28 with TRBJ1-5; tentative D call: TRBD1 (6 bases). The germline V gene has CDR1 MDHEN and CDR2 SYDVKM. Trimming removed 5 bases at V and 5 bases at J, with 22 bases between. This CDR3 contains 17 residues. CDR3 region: CASSPQGLRDDDQPQHF. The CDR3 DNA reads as TGTGCCAGCAGTCCACAGGGACTGAGGGACGACGATCAGCCCCAGCATTTT.

CDR3 amino acids: CASSSRPATGGYEQYF. The CDR3 region has the DNA TGTGCCAGCAGCTCGAGACCTGCGACAGGGGGCTACGAGCAGTACTTC. The chain combines TRBV11-2 with TRBJ2-7; 9 nucleotides match TRBD1. The ends lost 4 bases at V and 3 bases at J; junction bases unmatched: 10. Germline V gene sequence: CDR1 SGHAT, CDR2 FQNNGV. This CDR3 is built from 16 residues.

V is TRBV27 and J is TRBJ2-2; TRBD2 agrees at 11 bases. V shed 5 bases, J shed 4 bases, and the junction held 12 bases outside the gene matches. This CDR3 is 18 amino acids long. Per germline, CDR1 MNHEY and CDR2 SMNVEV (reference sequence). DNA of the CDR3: TGTGCCAGCAGTCACCGCCGGACTAGCGGGTTTACCACCGGGGAGCTGTTTTTT. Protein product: CASSHRRTSGFTTGELFF.

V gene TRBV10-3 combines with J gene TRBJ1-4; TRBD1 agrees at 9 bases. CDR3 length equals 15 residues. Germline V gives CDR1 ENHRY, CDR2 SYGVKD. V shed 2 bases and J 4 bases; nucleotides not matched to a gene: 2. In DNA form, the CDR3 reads TGTGCCATCAGTGAGGGGACAGGGTATAATGAAAAACTGTTTTTT. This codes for CAISEGTGYNEKLFF.

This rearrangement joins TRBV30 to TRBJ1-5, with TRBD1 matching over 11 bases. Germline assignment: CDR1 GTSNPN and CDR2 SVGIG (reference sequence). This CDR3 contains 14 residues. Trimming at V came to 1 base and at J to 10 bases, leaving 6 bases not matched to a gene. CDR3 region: CAWSGDRGAQPQHF. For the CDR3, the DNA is TGTGCCTGGAGTGGGGACAGGGGGGCCCAACCCCAGCATTTT.

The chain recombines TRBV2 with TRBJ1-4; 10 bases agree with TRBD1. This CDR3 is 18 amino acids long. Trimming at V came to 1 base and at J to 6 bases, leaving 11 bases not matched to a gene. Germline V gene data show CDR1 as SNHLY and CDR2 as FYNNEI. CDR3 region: CASSEDHPRQGAYEKLFF. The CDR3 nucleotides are TGTGCCAGCAGTGAAGATCACCCAAGACAGGGGGCGTATGAAAAACTGTTTTTT.

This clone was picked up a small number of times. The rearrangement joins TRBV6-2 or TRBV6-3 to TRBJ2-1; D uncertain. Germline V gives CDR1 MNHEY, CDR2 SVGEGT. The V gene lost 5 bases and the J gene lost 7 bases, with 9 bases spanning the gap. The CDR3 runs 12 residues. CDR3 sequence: CASSKTGNEQFF. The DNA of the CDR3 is TGTGCCAGCAGTAAGACCGGGAATGAGCAGTTCTTC.

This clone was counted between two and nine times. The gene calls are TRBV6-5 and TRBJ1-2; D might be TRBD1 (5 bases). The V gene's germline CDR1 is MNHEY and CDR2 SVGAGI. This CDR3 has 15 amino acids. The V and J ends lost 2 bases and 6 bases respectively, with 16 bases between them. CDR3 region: CASSYGQQAVDGYTF. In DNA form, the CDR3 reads TGTGCCAGCAGTTACGGCCAACAGGCGGTCGATGGCTACACCTTC.

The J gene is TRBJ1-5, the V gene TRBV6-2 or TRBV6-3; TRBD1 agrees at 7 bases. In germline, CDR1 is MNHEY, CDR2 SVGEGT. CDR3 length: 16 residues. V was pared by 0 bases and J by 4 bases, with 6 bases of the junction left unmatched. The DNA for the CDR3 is TGTGCCAGCAGTTACTCGAGACAGGGAGGGAATCAGCCCCAGCATTTT. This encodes CASSYSRQGGNQPQHF.

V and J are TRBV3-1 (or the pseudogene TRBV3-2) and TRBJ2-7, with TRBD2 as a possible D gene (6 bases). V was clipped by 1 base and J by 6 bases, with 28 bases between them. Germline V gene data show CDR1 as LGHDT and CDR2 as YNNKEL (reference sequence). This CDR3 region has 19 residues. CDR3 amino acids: CASSQVCGTRDCHACEQYF. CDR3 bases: TGTGCCAGCAGCCAAGTTTGTGGGACGCGGGATTGTCATGCCTGCGAGCAGTACTTC.

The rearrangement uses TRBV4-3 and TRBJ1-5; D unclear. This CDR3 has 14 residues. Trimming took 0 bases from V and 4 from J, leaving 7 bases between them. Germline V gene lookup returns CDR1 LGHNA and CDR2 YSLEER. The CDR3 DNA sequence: TGCGCCAGCAGCCAAGAGAAAGGGAATCAGCCCCAGCATTTT. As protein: CASSQEKGNQPQHF.

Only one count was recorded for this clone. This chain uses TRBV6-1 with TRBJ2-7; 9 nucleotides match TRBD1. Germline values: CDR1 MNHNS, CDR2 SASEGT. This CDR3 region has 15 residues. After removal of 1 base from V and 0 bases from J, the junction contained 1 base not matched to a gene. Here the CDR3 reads CASSEETGGSYEQYF. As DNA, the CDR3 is TGTGCCAGCAGTGAAGAGACAGGGGGCTCCTACGAGCAGTACTTC.

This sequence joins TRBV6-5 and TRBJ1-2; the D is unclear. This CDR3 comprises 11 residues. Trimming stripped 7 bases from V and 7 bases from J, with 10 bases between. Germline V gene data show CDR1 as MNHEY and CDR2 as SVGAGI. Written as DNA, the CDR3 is TGTGCCAGCATAGGTGTAGGTGGCTACACCTTC. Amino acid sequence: CASIGVGGYTF.

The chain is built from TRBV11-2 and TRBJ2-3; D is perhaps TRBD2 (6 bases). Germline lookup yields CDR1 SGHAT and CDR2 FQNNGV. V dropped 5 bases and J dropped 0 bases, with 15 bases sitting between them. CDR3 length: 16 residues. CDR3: CASSPLGGASTDTQYF. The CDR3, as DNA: TGTGCCAGCAGCCCTCTCGGGGGTGCTAGCACAGATACGCAGTATTTT.

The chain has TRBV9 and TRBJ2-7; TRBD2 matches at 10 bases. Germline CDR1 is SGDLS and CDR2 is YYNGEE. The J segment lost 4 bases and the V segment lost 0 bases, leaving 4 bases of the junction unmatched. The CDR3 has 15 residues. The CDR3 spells CASSVGGTSEYEQYF. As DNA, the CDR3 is TGTGCCAGCAGCGTAGGTGGGACTAGCGAGTACGAGCAGTACTTC.

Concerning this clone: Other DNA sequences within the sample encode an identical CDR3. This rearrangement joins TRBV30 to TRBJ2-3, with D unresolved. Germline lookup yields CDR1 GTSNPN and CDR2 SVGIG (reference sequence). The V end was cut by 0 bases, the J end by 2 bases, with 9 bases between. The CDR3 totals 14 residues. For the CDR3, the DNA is TGTGCCTGGAGTGTAAGAAGGGACACAGATACGCAGTATTTT. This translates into CAWSVRRDTDTQYF. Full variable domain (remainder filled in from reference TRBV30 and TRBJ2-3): SQTIHQWPATLVQPVGSPLSLECTVEGTSNPNLYWYRQAAGRGLQLLFYSVGIGQISSEVPQNLSASRPQDRQFILSSKKLLLSDSGFYLCAWSVRRDTDTQYFGPGTRLTVL.

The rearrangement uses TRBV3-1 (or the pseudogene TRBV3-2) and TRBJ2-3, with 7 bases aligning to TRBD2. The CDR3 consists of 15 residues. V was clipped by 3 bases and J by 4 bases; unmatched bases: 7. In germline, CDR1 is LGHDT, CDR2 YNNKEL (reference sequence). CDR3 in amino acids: CASSHRGAGSDTQYF. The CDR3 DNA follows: TGTGCCAGCAGCCACCGAGGAGCGGGGTCAGATACGCAGTATTTT.

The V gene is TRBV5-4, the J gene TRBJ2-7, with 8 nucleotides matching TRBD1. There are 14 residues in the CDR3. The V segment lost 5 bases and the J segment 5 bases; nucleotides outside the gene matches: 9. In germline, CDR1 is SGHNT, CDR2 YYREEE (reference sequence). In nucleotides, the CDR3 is TGTGCCAGCAGGGGCGGACAGGGAAATCACGAGCAGTACTTC. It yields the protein CASRGGQGNHEQYF.

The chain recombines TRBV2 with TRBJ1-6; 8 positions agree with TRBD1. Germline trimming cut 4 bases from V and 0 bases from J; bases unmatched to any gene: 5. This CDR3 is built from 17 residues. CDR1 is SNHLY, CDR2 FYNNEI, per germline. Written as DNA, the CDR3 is TGTGCCAGCAGTGCTCTTACAGGGGGCTCCTATAATTCACCCCTCCACTTT. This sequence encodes CASSALTGGSYNSPLHF.

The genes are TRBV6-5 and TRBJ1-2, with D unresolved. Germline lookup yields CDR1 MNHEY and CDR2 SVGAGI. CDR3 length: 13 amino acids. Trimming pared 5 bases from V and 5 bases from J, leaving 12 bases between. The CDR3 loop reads CASSRGRIYGYTF. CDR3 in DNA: TGTGCCAGCAGTCGTGGACGGATTTATGGCTACACCTTC.

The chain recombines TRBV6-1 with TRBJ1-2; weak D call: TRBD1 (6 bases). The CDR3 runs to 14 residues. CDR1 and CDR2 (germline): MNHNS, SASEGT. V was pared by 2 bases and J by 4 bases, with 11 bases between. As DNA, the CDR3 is TGTGCCAGCAGTGAAACCTGGACAGTCTATGGCTACACCTTC. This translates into CASSETWTVYGYTF.

The CDR3: CASSKSRVVNEQFF. CDR3 coding DNA: TGTGCCAGCAGCAAATCCCGCGTAGTCAATGAGCAGTTCTTC. The chain carries TRBV21-1 and TRBJ2-1; the table assigns TRBD2, which was not confirmed against the DNA. TRBV21-1 is annotated as a pseudogene. CDR3 length: 14 amino acids.

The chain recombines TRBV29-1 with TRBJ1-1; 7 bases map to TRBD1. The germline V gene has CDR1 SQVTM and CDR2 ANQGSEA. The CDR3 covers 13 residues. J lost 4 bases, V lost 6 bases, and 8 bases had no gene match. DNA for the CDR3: TGCAGCGTAGATAGGGGGCGCGGCACTGAAGCTTTCTTT. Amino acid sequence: CSVDRGRGTEAFF.

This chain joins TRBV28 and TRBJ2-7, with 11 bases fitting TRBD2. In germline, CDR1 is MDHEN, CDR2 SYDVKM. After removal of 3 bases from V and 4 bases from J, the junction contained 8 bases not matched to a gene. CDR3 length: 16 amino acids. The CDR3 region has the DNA TGTGCCAGCAGTTTGGTTACTAGCGGGAGATTATACGAGCAGTACTTC. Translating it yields CASSLVTSGRLYEQYF.

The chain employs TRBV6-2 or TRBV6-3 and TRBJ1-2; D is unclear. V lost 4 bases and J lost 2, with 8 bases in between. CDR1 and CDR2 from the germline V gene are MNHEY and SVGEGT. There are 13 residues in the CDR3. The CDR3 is CASSSLLNYGYTF. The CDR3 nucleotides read TGTGCCAGCAGTTCCCTACTGAACTATGGCTACACCTTC.

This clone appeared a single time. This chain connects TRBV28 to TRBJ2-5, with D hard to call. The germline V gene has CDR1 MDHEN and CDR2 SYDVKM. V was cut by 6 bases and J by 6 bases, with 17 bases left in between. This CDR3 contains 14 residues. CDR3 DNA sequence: TGTGCCAGCAGCCCCCCAGACGCTAGGCAGACCCAGTACTTC. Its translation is CASSPPDARQTQYF.